The following is a T cell receptor beta chain sequence with its context. CDR1 MNHNS and CDR2 SASEGT come from the germline V gene. Between the trimmed V and J ends, which lost 5 bases and 4 bases, there was a span of 11 bases. This CDR3 region has 13 residues. The entry originates in a study of shared clonotypes between healthy human individuals. Each PCR replicate from the sorted subsets contained approximately 0.2 ug DNA, which is roughly 33,000 T cell genomes. The repertoire was sequenced with immunoSEQ multiplex PCR; TCRdb's copy has only in-frame clones and lacks some. The sample lists under 2,500,000 clones, 90% to 96% occurring once.

The chain is built from TRBV6-1 and TRBJ1-2; tentative D call: TRBD1 (5 bases). This receptor was obtained from a man between 18 and 29 years old in good health. Specimen: naive CD4+ T cells sorted from blood. The subset was: CD45RA+ positively selected. This CDR3 reads CASSRDGGYGYTF. The DNA of the CDR3 is TGTGCCAGCAGTCGGGACGGAGGCTATGGCTACACCTTC.